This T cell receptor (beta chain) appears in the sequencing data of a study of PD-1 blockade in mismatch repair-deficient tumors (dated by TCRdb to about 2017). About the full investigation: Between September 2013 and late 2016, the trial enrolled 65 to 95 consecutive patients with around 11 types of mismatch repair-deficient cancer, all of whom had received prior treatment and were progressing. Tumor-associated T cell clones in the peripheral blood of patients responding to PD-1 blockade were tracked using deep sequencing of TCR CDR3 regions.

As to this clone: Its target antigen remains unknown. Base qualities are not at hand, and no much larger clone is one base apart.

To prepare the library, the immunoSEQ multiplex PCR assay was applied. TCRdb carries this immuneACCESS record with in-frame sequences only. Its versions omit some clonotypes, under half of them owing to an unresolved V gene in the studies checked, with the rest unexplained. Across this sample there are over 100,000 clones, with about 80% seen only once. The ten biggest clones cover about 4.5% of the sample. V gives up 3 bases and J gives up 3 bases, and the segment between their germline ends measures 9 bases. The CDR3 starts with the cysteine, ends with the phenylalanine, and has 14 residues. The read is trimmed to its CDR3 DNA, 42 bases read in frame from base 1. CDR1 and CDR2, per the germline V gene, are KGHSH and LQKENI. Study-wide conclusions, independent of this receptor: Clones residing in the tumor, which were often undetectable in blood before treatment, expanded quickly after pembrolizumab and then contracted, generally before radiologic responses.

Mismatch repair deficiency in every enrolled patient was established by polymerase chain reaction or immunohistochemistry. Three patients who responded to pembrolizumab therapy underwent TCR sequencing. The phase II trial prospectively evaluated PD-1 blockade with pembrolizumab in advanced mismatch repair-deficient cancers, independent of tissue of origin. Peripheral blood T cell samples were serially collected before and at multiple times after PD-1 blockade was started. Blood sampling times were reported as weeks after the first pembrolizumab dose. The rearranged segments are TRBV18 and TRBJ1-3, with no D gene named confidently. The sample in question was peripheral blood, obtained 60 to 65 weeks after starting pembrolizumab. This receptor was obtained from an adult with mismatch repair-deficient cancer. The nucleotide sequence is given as TGTGCCAGCTCACCCGGGTCTGTTGGAAACACCATATATTTT. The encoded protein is CASSPGSVGNTIYF.